This TCR beta chain was obtained from a study of T cells in Graves' hyperthyroidism and ophthalmopathy. Together with thyroid ultrasound, orbital computed tomography, serum thyroxine and TRAb, clinical symptoms were used for diagnoses. V was pared by 1 base and J by 4 bases, with 11 bases of the junction left unmatched. Germline V CDR1 and CDR2: SGHDN, FVKESK. This CDR3 spans 18 amino acids. Template material for amplifying TCR beta CDR3 regions consisted of RNA transcripts. HTBI primers were used for first-round RT-PCR of the TCR CDR3. One entry per CDR3 protein results from TCRdb running MiXCR on the multiplex PCR reads. The top ten hold approximately 15% of the sample, which has some 560,000 distinct CDR3 sequences, 11% to 15% seen once. This clonotype came up many times.

This TCR was recovered from a woman aged 40 to 49 with Graves' hyperthyroidism. The sample taken for sequencing was blood. The chain recombines TRBV14 with TRBJ2-1, with 9 bases identical to TRBD2. The CDR3 region is CASSQGPKLAGEYNEQFF. The CDR3 DNA is TGTGCCAGCAGCCAAGGTCCTAAGTTAGCGGGAGAGTACAATGAGCAGTTCTTC.